This T cell receptor (beta chain) was captured by sequencing in a study of CD8 T cells in ankylosing spondylitis (dated by TCRdb to the late 2010s). Looking at the study overall: To find TCR variants linked to disease, the study profiled T cell receptor beta repertoires in ankylosing spondylitis patients and healthy donors. The full study cohort comprised roughly 24 ankylosing spondylitis patients and about a hundred healthy donors. Samples of peripheral blood were taken, and for ankylosing spondylitis patients, synovial fluid was collected as well. Overall study results and their limits: Blood from ankylosing spondylitis patients appeared to be characterized by a TCR beta motif composed of eight or nine highly homologous amino acid variants. Some motif variants had previously been reported in the synovial fluid and blood of reactive arthritis patients, which suggests shared mechanisms of disease initiation. A CD8+ phenotype was shown by the disease-linked clones, which were found at relatively low frequencies in peripheral blood. According to the report, matched synovial fluid samples from ankylosing spondylitis patients were significantly enriched for the disease-linked clones.

Reading from cysteine to phenylalanine, the CDR3 counts 11 amino acids. The read is trimmed to its CDR3 DNA, 33 bases read in frame from base 1. V and J lose 4 bases and 9 bases, and a span of 7 bases separates them. Ten or more counts support this clonotype. Its target antigen remains unknown. Base-call qualities are not available, and no considerably larger clone is one nucleotide away. Sequencing relied on an Illumina HiSeq 2500. Quantitative 5'-RACE with molecular barcodes was used to prepare TCR beta libraries. The paper's data handling went like this. To identify disease-linked TCR variants, a new computational method was used, one built on a probabilistic model of VDJ rearrangement. TCRdb reran the public reads through fastp at Q25 and MiXCR, keeping productive beta chains. Rows are unified per CDR3 protein, each entry keeping the most common DNA and genes. TCRdb assigned the V and J calls; the authors' analysis was not used. Recorded for this sample are 200,000 or so distinct CDR3 sequences; over 10% of them occurred a single time. 9.5% to 12% of the sample is in the top ten clones.

The chain is assembled from TRBV12-3 or TRBV12-4 and TRBJ2-1; no D gene is confidently identified. Sequencing was done on a sample of blood, either unsorted or a sorted T cell fraction (not recorded which). This clonotype was sampled from a female donor with ankylosing spondylitis or in good health (not recorded which). Read as DNA, the sequence is TGTGCCAGCAGTTCGGAGCGTGAGCAGTTCTTC. This codes for CASSSEREQFF.